This T cell receptor (beta chain) was recovered during a study of T cell repertoires in cytomegalovirus infection. Study context: Carrying CMV and the relevant HLA type showed in public TCR beta signatures. Study results and limitations: HLA-C-restricted CMV-specific TCR beta clonotypes were dominant in the ex vivo response. Pooled public TCR beta family frequency picked out CMV carriers with the relevant HLA.

TCRdb re-analysed the reads in MiXCR, keeping a single row per CDR3 protein. The sample lists 200,000 to 250,000 distinct CDR3 sequences; 20% to 25% were seen once. Regarding this clonotype: Antigen: not known. Just one base apart from a much larger clone, this may be a read error.

The receptor was isolated from a human donor in good health (CMV status not recorded). Some clones in this sample may be carry-over from other donors' samples. The sequencing input was CD8+ T cells from PBMCs.

The CDR3 sequence: CVSSPRHSQETQYF. CDR3 in DNA: TGTGTCAGCAGCCCTCGGCATTCCCAAGAGACCCAGTACTTC. V gene TRBV7-2 combines with J gene TRBJ2-5; D gene ambiguous. Per germline, CDR1 SGHTA and CDR2 FQGNSA. This CDR3 comprises 14 residues.